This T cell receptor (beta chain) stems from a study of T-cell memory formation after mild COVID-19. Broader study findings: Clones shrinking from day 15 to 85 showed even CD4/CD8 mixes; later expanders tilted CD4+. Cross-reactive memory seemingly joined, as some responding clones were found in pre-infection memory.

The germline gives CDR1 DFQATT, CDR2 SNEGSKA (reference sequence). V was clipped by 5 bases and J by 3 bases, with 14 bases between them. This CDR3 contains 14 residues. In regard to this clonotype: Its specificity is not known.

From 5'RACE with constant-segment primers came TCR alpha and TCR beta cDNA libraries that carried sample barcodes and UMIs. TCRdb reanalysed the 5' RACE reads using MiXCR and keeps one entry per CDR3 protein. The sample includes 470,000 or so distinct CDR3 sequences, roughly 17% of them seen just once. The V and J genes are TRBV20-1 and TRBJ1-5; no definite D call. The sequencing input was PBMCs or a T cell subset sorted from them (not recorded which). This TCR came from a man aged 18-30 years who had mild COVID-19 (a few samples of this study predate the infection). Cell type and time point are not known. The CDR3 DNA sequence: TGCAGTGCTGGACGGAGGCAGCCCAATCAGCCCCAGCATTTT. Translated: CSAGRRQPNQPQHF.